This T cell receptor beta chain was identified during a study of shared clonotypes between healthy human individuals. Study-wide results and limits: The sharing of roughly 5% of naive CD4 clonotypes was seen across a few donors.

A note on this clone: The antigen is unknown.

Generated by immunoSEQ multiplex PCR, the TCRdb table keeps only in-frame clones and is missing some. The sample lists some 1.4 million clones, 96% occurring once. V shed 1 base and J shed 2 bases, with 13 bases lying between them. CDR1 is SEHNR and CDR2 is FQNEAQ in the germline V gene (reference sequence). This CDR3 is built from 16 residues. The sample consisted of naive CD4+ T cells sorted from blood. Subset of the sample: CD45RA+ positively selected. The chain carries TRBV7-9 and TRBJ2-3; tentative D call: TRBD2 (7 bases). This clonotype was obtained from a man between 25 and 39 years old in good health. CDR3 in DNA: TGTGCCAGCAGCTTAGTAGGGGGGGCTACCACAGATACGCAGTATTTT. It translates to CASSLVGGATTDTQYF.